This TCR beta chain was recovered during a study of shared clonotypes between healthy human individuals. Data came from immunoSEQ multiplex PCR; TCRdb stores just in-frame clones and leaves some out. The data hold 1,100,000 or so clones, with more than 75% observed a single time. Details on this clone: Its matching antigen is unknown.

General observations from the study: Non-shared clonotypes were found to have lower generation probabilities than the clonotypes that were shared by all four of the sorted-subset donors. Of the naive CD4 clonotypes, roughly 5% were shared across a few donors.

The sequenced sample was memory CD4+ T cells from PBMCs. Subset noted: CD45RA-negative fraction. This receptor was obtained from a man aged 18 to 35 in good health. Some clones in this sample may be carry-over from other donors' samples.

The CDR3 reads CASSRGQGEGGYTF. The CDR3 DNA sequence: TGTGCCAGCAGCCGTGGACAGGGTGAAGGCGGCTACACCTTC. This sequence joins TRBV5-4 and TRBJ1-2, with 8 nucleotides matching TRBD1. The V gene's germline CDR1 is SGHNT and CDR2 YYREEE (reference sequence). Losses at the gene ends were 4 bases for V and 8 bases for J; bases not matched to a gene: 10. This CDR3 region has 14 residues.